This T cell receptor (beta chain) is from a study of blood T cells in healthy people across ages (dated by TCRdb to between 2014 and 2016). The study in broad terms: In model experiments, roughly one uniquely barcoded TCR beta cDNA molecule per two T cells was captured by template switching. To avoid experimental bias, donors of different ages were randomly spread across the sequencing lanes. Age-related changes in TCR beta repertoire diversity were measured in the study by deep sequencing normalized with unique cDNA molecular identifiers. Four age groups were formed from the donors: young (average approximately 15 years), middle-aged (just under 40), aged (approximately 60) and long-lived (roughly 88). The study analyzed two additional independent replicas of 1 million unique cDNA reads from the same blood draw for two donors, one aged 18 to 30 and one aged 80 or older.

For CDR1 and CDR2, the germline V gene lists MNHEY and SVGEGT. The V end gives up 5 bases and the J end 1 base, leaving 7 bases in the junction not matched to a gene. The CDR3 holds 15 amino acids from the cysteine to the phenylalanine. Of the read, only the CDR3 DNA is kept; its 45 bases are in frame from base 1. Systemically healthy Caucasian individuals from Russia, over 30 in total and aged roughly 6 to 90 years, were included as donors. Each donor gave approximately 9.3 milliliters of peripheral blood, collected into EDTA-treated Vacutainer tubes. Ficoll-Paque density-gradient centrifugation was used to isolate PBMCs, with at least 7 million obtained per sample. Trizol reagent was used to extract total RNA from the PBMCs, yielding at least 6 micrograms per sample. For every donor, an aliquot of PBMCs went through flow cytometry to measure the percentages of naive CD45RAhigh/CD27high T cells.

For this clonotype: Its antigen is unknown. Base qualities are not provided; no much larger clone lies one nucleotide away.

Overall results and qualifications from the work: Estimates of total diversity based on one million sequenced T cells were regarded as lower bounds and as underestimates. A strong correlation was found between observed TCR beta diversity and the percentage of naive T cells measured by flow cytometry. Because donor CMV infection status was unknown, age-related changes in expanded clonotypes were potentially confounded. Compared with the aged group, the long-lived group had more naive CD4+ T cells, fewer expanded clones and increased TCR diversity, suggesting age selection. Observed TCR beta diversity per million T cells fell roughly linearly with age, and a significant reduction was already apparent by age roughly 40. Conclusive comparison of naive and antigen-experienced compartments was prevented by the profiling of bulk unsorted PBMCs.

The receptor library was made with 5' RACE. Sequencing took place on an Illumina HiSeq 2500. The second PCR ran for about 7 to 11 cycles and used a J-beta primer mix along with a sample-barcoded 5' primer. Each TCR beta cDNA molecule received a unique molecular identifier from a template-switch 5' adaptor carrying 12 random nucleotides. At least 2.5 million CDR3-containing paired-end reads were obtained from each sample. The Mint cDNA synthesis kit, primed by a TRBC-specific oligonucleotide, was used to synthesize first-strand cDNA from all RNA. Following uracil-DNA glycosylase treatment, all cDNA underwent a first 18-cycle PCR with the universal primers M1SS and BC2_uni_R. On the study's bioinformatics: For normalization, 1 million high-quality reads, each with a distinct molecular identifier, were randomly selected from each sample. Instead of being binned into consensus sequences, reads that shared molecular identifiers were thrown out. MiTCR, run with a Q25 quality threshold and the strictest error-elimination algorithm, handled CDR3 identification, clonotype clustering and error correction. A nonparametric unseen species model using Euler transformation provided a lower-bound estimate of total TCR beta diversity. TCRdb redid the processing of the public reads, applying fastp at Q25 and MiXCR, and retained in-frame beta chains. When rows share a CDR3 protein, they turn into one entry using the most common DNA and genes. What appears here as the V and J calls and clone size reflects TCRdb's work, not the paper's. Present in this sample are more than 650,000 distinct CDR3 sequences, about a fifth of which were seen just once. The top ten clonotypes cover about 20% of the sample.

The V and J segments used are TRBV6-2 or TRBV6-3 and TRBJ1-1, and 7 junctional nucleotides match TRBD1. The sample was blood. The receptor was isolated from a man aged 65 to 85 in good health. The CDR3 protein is CASSHPGQKNTEAFF. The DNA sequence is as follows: TGTGCCAGCAGTCATCCGGGACAGAAGAACACTGAAGCTTTCTTT.